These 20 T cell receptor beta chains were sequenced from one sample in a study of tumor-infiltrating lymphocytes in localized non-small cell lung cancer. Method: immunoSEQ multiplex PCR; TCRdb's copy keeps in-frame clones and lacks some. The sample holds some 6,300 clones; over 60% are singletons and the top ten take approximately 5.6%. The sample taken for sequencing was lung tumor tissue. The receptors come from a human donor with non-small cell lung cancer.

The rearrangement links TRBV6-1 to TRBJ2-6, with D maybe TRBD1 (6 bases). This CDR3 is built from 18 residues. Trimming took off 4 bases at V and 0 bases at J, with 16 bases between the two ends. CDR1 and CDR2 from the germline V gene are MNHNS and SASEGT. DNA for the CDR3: TGTGCCAGCAGTGCCAGGGGCTCTGGGTACTCTGGGGCCAACGTCCTGACTTTC. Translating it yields CASSARGSGYSGANVLTF.

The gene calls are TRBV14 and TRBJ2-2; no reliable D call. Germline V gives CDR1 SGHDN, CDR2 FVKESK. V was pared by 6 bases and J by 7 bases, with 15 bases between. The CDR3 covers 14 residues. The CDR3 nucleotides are TGTGCCAGCAGGCCGACGGGTCTGGACGGGGAGCTGTTTTTT. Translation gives CASRPTGLDGELFF.

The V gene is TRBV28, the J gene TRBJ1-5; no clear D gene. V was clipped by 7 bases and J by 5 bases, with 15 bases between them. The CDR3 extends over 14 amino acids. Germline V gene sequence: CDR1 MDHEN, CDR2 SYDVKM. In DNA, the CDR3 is TGTGCCAGCACCCCGAACAGCGACCATCAGCCCCAGCATTTT. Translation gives CASTPNSDHQPQHF.

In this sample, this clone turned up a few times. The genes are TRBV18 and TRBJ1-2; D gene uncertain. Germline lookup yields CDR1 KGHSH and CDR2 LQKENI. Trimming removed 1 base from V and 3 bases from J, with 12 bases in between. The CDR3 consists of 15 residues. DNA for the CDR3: TGTGCCAGCTCACCACTATCAATGCAATACTATGGCTACACCTTC. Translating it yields CASSPLSMQYYGYTF.

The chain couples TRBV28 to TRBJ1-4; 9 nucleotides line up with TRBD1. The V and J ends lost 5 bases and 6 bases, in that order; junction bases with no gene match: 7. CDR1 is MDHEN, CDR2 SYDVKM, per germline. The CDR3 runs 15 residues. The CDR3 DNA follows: TGTGCCAGCAGTGCCACCGGGACAGGGTATGAAAAACTGTTTTTT. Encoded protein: CASSATGTGYEKLFF.

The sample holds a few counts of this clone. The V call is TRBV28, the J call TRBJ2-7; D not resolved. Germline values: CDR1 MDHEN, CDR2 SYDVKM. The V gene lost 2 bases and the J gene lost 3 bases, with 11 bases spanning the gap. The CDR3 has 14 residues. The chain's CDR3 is CASSLPFRNYEQYF. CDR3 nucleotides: TGTGCCAGCAGTTTACCGTTCAGGAACTACGAGCAGTACTTC.

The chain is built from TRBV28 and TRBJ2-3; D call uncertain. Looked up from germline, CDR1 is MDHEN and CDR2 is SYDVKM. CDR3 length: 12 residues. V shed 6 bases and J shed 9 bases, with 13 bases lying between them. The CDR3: CASSAPSDTQYF. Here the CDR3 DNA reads TGTGCCAGCAGCGCTCCCTCTGACACGCAGTATTTT.

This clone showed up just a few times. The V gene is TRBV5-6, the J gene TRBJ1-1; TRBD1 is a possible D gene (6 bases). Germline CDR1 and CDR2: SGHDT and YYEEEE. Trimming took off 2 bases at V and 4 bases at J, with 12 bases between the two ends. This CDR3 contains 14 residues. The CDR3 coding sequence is TGTGCCAGCAGCTTTGCAGGACAGTTCACTGAAGCTTTCTTT. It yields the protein CASSFAGQFTEAFF.

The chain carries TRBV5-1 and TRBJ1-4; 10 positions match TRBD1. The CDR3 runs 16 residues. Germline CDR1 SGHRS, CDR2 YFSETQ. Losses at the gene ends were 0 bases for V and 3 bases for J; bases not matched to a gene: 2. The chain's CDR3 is CASSLVGTGANEKLFF. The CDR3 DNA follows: TGCGCCAGCAGCTTGGTCGGGACAGGGGCTAATGAAAAACTGTTTTTT.

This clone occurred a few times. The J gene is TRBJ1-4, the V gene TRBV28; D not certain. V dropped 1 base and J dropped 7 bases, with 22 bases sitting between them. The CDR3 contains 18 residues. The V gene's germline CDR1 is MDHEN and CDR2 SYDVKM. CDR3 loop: CASSLYPPLNTGGEKLFF. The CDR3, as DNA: TGTGCCAGCAGTTTATACCCTCCCCTGAACACCGGAGGTGAAAAACTGTTTTTT.

CDR3 DNA: TGTGCCAGCAGCGTCATCGGAGCTCAGCCCCAGCATTTT. It encodes CASSVIGAQPQHF. The chain is built from TRBV7-9 and TRBJ1-5; D not resolved. The V gene lost 5 bases and the J gene lost 6 bases, with 11 bases spanning the gap. Germline-derived CDR1 and CDR2 are SEHNR and FQNEAQ (reference sequence). This CDR3 contains 13 residues.

The CDR3 sequence is CASGTGDSGNTIYF. The CDR3 DNA follows: TGTGCTAGTGGTACAGGGGACTCTGGAAACACCATATATTTT. The genes are TRBV12-5 and TRBJ1-3; 7 bases are shared with TRBD1. CDR3 length: 14 amino acids. Germline V CDR1 and CDR2: LGHNT, FRNRAP. Trimming cost V 5 bases and J 0 bases; bases outside gene matches: 1.

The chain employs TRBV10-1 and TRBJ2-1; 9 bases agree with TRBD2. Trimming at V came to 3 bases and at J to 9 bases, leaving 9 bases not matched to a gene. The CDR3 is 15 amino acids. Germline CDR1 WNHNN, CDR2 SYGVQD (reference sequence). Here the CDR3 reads CASSDFGAGGFEQFF. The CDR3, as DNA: TGCGCCAGCAGTGATTTCGGTGCGGGAGGGTTTGAGCAGTTCTTC.

The CDR3 DNA reads as TGTGCCAGCAGTGTGGGGCCGGAGGGGCCCCAGCATTTT. Translation gives CASSVGPEGPQHF. The gene calls are TRBV6-1 and TRBJ1-5; D may be TRBD1 (5 bases). V lost 4 bases, J lost 9 bases, and 13 bases lay in between. The CDR3 runs 13 residues. The germline gives CDR1 MNHNS, CDR2 SASEGT.

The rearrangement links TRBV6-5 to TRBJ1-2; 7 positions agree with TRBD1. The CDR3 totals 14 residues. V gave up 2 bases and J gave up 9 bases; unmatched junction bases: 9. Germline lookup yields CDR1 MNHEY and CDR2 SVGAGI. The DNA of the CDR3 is TGTGCCAGCAGTTACGACAGGGCCCCTTATTGCTACACCTTC. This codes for CASSYDRAPYCYTF.

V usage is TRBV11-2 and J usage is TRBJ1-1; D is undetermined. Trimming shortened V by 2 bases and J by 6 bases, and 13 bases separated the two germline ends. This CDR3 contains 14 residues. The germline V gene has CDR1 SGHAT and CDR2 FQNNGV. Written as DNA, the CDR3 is TGTGCCAGCAGCTTAACCCAGGCGAGGCCTGAAGCTTTCTTT. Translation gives CASSLTQARPEAFF.

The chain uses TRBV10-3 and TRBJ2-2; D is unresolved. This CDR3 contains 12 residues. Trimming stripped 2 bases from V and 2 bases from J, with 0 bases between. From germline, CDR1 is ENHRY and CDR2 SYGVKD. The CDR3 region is CAISENTGELFF. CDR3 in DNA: TGTGCCATCAGTGAGAACACCGGGGAGCTGTTTTTT.

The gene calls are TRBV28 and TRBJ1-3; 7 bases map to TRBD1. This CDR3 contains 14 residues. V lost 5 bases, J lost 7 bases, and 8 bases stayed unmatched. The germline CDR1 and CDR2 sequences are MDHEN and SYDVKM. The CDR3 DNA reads TGTGCCAGCAGTCTACAGGGGCGCGGGAACACCATATATTTT. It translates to CASSLQGRGNTIYF. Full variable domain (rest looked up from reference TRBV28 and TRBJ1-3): DVKVTQSSRYLVKRTGEKVFLECVQDMDHENMFWYRQDPGLGLRLIYFSYDVKMKEKGDIPEGYSVSREKKERFSLILESASTNQTSMYLCASSLQGRGNTIYFGEGSWLTVV.

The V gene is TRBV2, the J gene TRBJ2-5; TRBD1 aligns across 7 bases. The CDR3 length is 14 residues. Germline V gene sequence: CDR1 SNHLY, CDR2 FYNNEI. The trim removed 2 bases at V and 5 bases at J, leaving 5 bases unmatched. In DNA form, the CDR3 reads TGTGCCAGCAGTGAACGGGGCAGGGGGGAGACCCAGTACTTC. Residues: CASSERGRGETQYF.

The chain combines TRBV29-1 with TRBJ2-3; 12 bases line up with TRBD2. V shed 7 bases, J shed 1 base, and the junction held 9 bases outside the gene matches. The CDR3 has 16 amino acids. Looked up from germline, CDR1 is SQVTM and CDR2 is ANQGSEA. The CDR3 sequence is CSARLAGVPGTDTQYF. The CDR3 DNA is TGCAGCGCCAGACTAGCGGGAGTCCCTGGCACAGATACGCAGTATTTT.